This T cell receptor beta chain was recorded in a study of cytomegalovirus exposure and HLA in healthy donors. Points from the study as a whole: In vitro testing confirmed a few CMV-associated chains as specific for CMV antigens. Researchers reportedly found TCR beta sequences accurately predicted most subjects' HLA-A and HLA-B alleles. The authors listed 164 TCR beta chains as cytomegalovirus-associated. Clonal expansion was found to be greater in HLA-associated TCR beta chains than in equally common others in a later analysis.

This PCR relied on a set of 60 Vbeta primers and 13 Jbeta primers. Repertoires were generated with immunoSEQ multiplex PCR, while TCRdb's copy carries only in-frame clones and drops some. This table holds 150,000 to 200,000 clones, roughly 85% found once. As regards this clone: The target antigen is unknown.

The sample taken for sequencing was PBMCs. This TCR derives from a woman in her forties or fifties in good health and CMV-seronegative.

The CDR3 protein is CASSLATGVGTDTQYF. CDR3 in DNA: TGCGCCAGCAGCTTGGCAACAGGGGTCGGGACAGATACGCAGTATTTT. The V call is TRBV5-1, the J call TRBJ2-3; 7 positions agree with TRBD1. With 0 bases clipped from V and 3 bases from J, the junction kept 7 bases outside the gene matches. This CDR3 contains 16 residues. The germline V gene encodes CDR1 SGHRS and CDR2 YFSETQ. The full variable domain, its missing parts supplied by reference TRBV5-1 and TRBJ2-3, is KAGVTQTPRYLIKTRGQQVTLSCSPISGHRSVSWYQQTPGQGLQFLFEYFSETQRNKGNFPGRFSGRQFSNSRSEMNVSTLELGDSALYLCASSLATGVGTDTQYFGPGTRLTVL.